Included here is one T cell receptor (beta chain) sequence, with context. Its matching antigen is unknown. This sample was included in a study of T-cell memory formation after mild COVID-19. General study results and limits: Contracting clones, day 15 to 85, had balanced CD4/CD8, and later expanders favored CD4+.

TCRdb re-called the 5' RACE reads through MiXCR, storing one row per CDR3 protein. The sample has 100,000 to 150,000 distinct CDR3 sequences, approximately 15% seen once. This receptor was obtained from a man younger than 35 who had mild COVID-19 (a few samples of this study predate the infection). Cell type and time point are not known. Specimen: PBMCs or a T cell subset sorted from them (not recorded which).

CDR3: CASSLMSDTQYF. The CDR3 DNA follows: TGTGCCAGCAGCTTAATGTCGGATACGCAGTATTTT. This chain connects TRBV7-2 to TRBJ2-3; the D is unclear. Germline CDR1 and CDR2: SGHTA and FQGNSA. Trimming removed 2 bases at V and 6 bases at J, with 6 bases between. The CDR3 extends over 12 amino acids.